This T cell receptor (beta chain) comes out of a study of blood T cell repertoires in COVID-19. Sequenced by immunoSEQ multiplex PCR; TCRdb stores in-frame clones only, minus some. The table has tens of thousands of clones, approximately 88% seen once; the top ten hold roughly 22%. V gave up 1 base and J gave up 5 bases; unmatched junction bases: 3. CDR3 size: 16 residues. Germline CDR1 reads KGHDR; CDR2 reads SFDVKD. Sequenced material: peripheral blood. V usage is TRBV24-1 and J usage is TRBJ2-3; 12 bases map to TRBD1. The origin of this receptor is a man older than 75 with active or convalescent COVID-19. CDR3 nucleotides: TGTGCCACCAGTGATTTCGGGGACAGGGGGCAAGATACGCAGTATTTT. As protein: CATSDFGDRGQDTQYF.